A single sample is the source of the 26 T cell receptor beta chains below, sequenced in a study of blood T cell repertoires in COVID-19. Generated by immunoSEQ multiplex PCR, the TCRdb table keeps only in-frame clones and is missing some. Seen here are over 200,000 clones, 88% observed once, and the top ten hold roughly 3.7%. Sequencing was carried out using PBMCs or T cells enriched from blood (not recorded which). Receptor source: a woman aged 25-40 years who had been exposed to COVID-19.

This clone showed up just a few times. This chain joins TRBV28 and TRBJ1-2, with D possibly being TRBD1 (5 bases). The CDR3 consists of 14 residues. Between the trimmed V and J ends, which lost 6 bases and 1 base, there was a span of 12 bases. Germline CDR1 is MDHEN and CDR2 is SYDVKM. Here the CDR3 DNA reads TGTGCCAGCAGCCCGGGGGGGGGTAACTATGGCTACACCTTC. Protein sequence: CASSPGGGNYGYTF.

This clone appeared a single time. The rearrangement links TRBV12-3 or TRBV12-4 to TRBJ2-7; tentatively, D is TRBD2 (7 bases). The V and J ends lost 10 bases and 6 bases respectively, with 19 bases between them. This CDR3 region has 13 residues. CDR3 coding DNA: TGTGCCAACCCTCCGGGCGGGGGCTGCGAGCAGTACTTC. This encodes CANPPGGGCEQYF.

The chain carries TRBV19 and TRBJ1-1; the D is unclear. With 1 base removed from V and 0 bases from J, the gap between germline ends came to 15 bases. Looked up from germline, CDR1 is LNHDA and CDR2 is SQIVND (reference sequence). The length of the CDR3 is 17 residues. The chain's CDR3 is CASSIGAKRGMNTEAFF. For the CDR3, the DNA is TGTGCCAGTAGTATAGGGGCTAAGAGAGGGATGAACACTGAAGCTTTCTTT.

This clone was found once. The V call is TRBV29-1, the J call TRBJ2-3; D unclear. CDR3 length: 12 residues. Between the trimmed V and J ends, which lost 2 bases and 5 bases, there was a span of 8 bases. The V gene's germline CDR1 is SQVTM and CDR2 ANQGSEA. The CDR3 coding sequence is TGCAGCGTTGAACAATCACTAGATACGCAGTATTTT. Translation gives CSVEQSLDTQYF.

The chain employs TRBV3-1 (or the pseudogene TRBV3-2) and TRBJ1-4, with D unclear. V gave up 4 bases and J gave up 5 bases, with 20 bases separating them. CDR1 is LGHDT, CDR2 YNNKEL, per germline (reference sequence). The CDR3 is 17 residues long. CDR3 DNA: TGTGCCAGCAGCCCCGCTATAGGTGGAGGAAGGAATGAAAAACTGTTTTTT. The encoded protein is CASSPAIGGGRNEKLFF.

V usage is TRBV13 and J usage is TRBJ1-1, with 7 bases matching TRBD1. The CDR3 length is 13 residues. CDR1 PRHDT and CDR2 FYEKMQ come from the germline V gene (reference sequence). V gave up 7 bases and J gave up 11 bases; unmatched junction bases: 13. CDR3 in amino acids: CASNPGQPLGAFF. The CDR3, as DNA: TGTGCCAGCAACCCGGGACAGCCCTTAGGGGCTTTCTTT. Looking up the rest from reference TRBV13 and TRBJ1-1 gives the full variable domain: AAGVIQSPRHLIKEKRETATLKCYPIPRHDTVYWYQQGPGQDPQFLISFYEKMQSDKGSIPDRFSAQQFSDYHSELNMSSLELGDSALYFCASNPGQPLGAFFGQGTRLTVV.

This clone was found once. V gene TRBV4-1 combines with J gene TRBJ2-1; D possibly corresponds to TRBD2 (5 bases). This CDR3 contains 13 residues. CDR1 and CDR2 from the germline V gene are MGHRA and YSYEKL. V dropped 0 bases and J dropped 7 bases, with 7 bases sitting between them. The DNA for the CDR3 is TGCGCCAGCAGCCAAGATCGGGAAAATGAGCAGTTCTTC. Amino acid sequence: CASSQDRENEQFF.

The chain has TRBV9 and TRBJ1-6; 11 bases are shared with TRBD1. The CDR3 has 15 amino acids. Germline-derived CDR1 and CDR2 are SGDLS and YYNGEE. V lost 0 bases, J lost 10 bases, and 3 bases stayed unmatched. The CDR3 sequence is CASSVVGQGDSPLHF. CDR3 coding DNA: TGTGCCAGCAGCGTAGTGGGACAGGGGGACTCACCCCTCCACTTT.

The V and J genes are TRBV7-9 and TRBJ2-7; TRBD2 matches 16 bases. The CDR3 is made up of 17 amino acids. The germline gives CDR1 SEHNR, CDR2 FQNEAQ (reference sequence). Trimming cost V 5 bases and J 4 bases; bases outside gene matches: 8. The CDR3 sequence: CASSLGTSGRAGYEQYF. The CDR3 nucleotides are TGTGCCAGCAGCCTAGGGACTAGCGGGAGGGCCGGATACGAGCAGTACTTC.

The rearrangement links TRBV24-1 to TRBJ2-1; TRBD2 aligns across 13 bases. In germline, CDR1 is KGHDR, CDR2 SFDVKD. The V gene end was trimmed by 3 bases and the J gene end by 7 bases; junction bases not matched to a gene: 5. The CDR3 totals 16 residues. The CDR3 DNA is TGTGCCACCAGTGATCTAACGACTAGCGGGAGGAATGAGCAGTTCTTC. Its translation: CATSDLTTSGRNEQFF.

J is TRBJ2-1 and V is TRBV3-1 (or the pseudogene TRBV3-2); 10 bases match TRBD2. The CDR3 consists of 17 residues. Trimming took 2 bases from V and 2 from J; bases not matched to a gene: 6. Per germline, CDR1 LGHDT and CDR2 YNNKEL (reference sequence). This chain's CDR3 is CASSQLRSGRPYNEQFF. CDR3 sequence (DNA): TGTGCCAGCAGCCAATTACGTAGCGGGAGGCCCTACAATGAGCAGTTCTTC.

The rearrangement uses TRBV5-4 and TRBJ2-5; TRBD2 aligns across 7 bases. CDR1 and CDR2 (germline): SGHNT, YYREEE (reference sequence). V lost 2 bases and J lost 1; bases outside the gene matches: 2. This CDR3 has 14 amino acids. The CDR3 reads CASSFPSGQETQYF. DNA of the CDR3: TGTGCCAGCAGCTTCCCTAGCGGCCAAGAGACCCAGTACTTC.

The J gene is TRBJ1-1, the V gene TRBV12-3 or TRBV12-4; 8 nucleotides agree with TRBD1. The CDR3 sequence is 13 residues long. V shed 7 bases and J 3 bases; nucleotides not matched to a gene: 4. The CDR3, as DNA: TGTGCCAGCAACGACAGGGGTTACACTGAAGCTTTCTTT. This sequence encodes CASNDRGYTEAFF.

The chain joins TRBV30 to TRBJ2-7; weak D call: TRBD2 (6 bases). Trimming took 5 bases from V and 4 from J, leaving 15 bases between them. The CDR3 is made up of 13 amino acids. Per the germline V gene, CDR1 is GTSNPN and CDR2 is SVGIG (reference sequence). The CDR3 sequence is CAWSHPGGYEQYF. The CDR3 DNA reads as TGTGCCTGGTCCCACCCTGGGGGGTACGAGCAGTACTTC.

The chain has TRBV10-3 and TRBJ1-2; possibly TRBD1 for D (5 bases). Germline V lookup: CDR1 ENHRY, CDR2 SYGVKD. Trimming left V 7 bases short and J 0 bases short, with 9 bases between. The CDR3 contains 13 residues. The CDR3 sequence: CAITPTANYGYTF. In DNA, the CDR3 is TGTGCCATCACCCCGACAGCTAACTATGGCTACACCTTC.

The chain combines TRBV7-2 with TRBJ2-3, with D perhaps matching TRBD2 (7 bases). With 4 bases removed from V and 4 bases from J, the gap between germline ends came to 21 bases. The CDR3 covers 17 residues. The V gene's germline CDR1 is SGHTA and CDR2 FQGNSA. CDR3 in amino acids: CASSSPSGGGNSDTQYF. For the CDR3, the DNA is TGTGCCAGCAGCTCCCCCTCGGGGGGCGGGAATTCAGATACGCAGTATTTT.

The CDR3 loop reads CASSVHSGTGGLEQYF. The CDR3 nucleotides are TGTGCCAGCAGCGTCCACTCCGGGACAGGGGGCCTCGAGCAGTACTTC. This rearrangement joins TRBV9 to TRBJ2-7; 12 nucleotides agree with TRBD1. CDR3 length: 16 residues. Germline V gene data show CDR1 as SGDLS and CDR2 as YYNGEE. The junction had 9 bases not matched to a gene; V was cut back by 2 bases and J by 6 bases.

This clone was seen more than once but under ten times. V usage is TRBV25-1 and J usage is TRBJ1-3, with a tentative D call TRBD1 (6 bases). Germline CDR1 and CDR2: MGHDK and SYGVNS. V lost 4 bases and J lost 0, with 7 bases in between. This CDR3 region has 14 residues. CDR3 sequence (DNA): TGTGCCAGCAGTGTGGACAGCTCTGGAAACACCATATATTTT. This encodes CASSVDSSGNTIYF.

The V gene is TRBV2, the J gene TRBJ1-2, with no clear D. Germline CDR1 and CDR2: SNHLY and FYNNEI. This CDR3 comprises 12 residues. Deletions cut 6 bases from V and 0 bases from J, with 5 bases between. The DNA of the CDR3 is TGTGCCAGCAGCGAGACTAACTATGGCTACACCTTC. It is translated as CASSETNYGYTF.

The chain employs TRBV5-1 and TRBJ2-3; perhaps TRBD1 as D (6 bases). Trimming took off 4 bases at V and 0 bases at J, with 12 bases between the two ends. Germline V gene sequence: CDR1 SGHRS, CDR2 YFSETQ. CDR3 size: 15 residues. CDR3 nucleotide sequence: TGCGCCAGCAGCAAAGGACAGTCCAGCACAGATACGCAGTATTTT. Its protein is CASSKGQSSTDTQYF. The entire variable domain, with the rest obtained from reference TRBV5-1 and TRBJ2-3, is as follows: KAGVTQTPRYLIKTRGQQVTLSCSPISGHRSVSWYQQTPGQGLQFLFEYFSETQRNKGNFPGRFSGRQFSNSRSEMNVSTLELGDSALYLCASSKGQSSTDTQYFGPGTRLTVL.

The chain has TRBV3-1 (or the pseudogene TRBV3-2) and TRBJ2-1, with 10 bases matching TRBD2. Germline lookup yields CDR1 LGHDT and CDR2 YNNKEL (reference sequence). This CDR3 has 15 amino acids. J gave up 11 bases and V 6 bases, and 13 bases lay outside the gene matches. The CDR3, as DNA: TGTGCCAGCAGTGACGTAGCGGGAGGCCCAAACAAGCAGTTCTTC. Translation gives CASSDVAGGPNKQFF.

This chain links TRBV3-1 (or the pseudogene TRBV3-2) with TRBJ2-5; tentatively, D is TRBD2 (6 bases). The V end was cut by 6 bases, the J end by 4 bases, with 9 bases between. CDR1 is LGHDT, CDR2 YNNKEL, per germline (reference sequence). The CDR3 contains 12 residues. The DNA for the CDR3 is TGTGCCAGCAGGGCGGGACTAGAGACCCAGTACTTC. Protein product: CASRAGLETQYF.

The rearrangement links TRBV6-6 to TRBJ2-1; TRBD2 agrees at 9 bases. CDR1 MNHNY and CDR2 SVGAGI come from the germline V gene (reference sequence). The CDR3 has 16 residues. V lost 6 bases and J lost 5; bases outside the gene matches: 11. CDR3 bases: TGTGCCAGCAGAGGATTTGCGGGAGGGCCCGACAATGAGCAGTTCTTC. It encodes CASRGFAGGPDNEQFF.

The V call is TRBV30, the J call TRBJ1-2, with TRBD1 matching 7 bases. Germline V gene data show CDR1 as GTSNPN and CDR2 as SVGIG (reference sequence). With 2 bases clipped from V and 0 bases from J, the junction kept 12 bases outside the gene matches. The CDR3 totals 17 residues. CDR3 in amino acids: CAWSLLGGDETNYGYTF. The DNA for the CDR3 is TGTGCCTGGAGTTTGCTAGGGGGCGACGAAACTAACTATGGCTACACCTTC.

The chain has TRBV27 and TRBJ1-5; TRBD1 agrees at 9 bases. V shed 4 bases, J shed 2 bases, and the junction held 9 bases outside the gene matches. This CDR3 is built from 17 residues. Germline-derived CDR1 and CDR2 are MNHEY and SMNVEV (reference sequence). The CDR3 region has the DNA TGTGCCAGCAGTTCCCGGACAGGGGTCGGGGGCAATCAGCCCCAGCATTTT. As protein: CASSSRTGVGGNQPQHF.

The chain has TRBV5-1 and TRBJ2-1; a possible D gene is TRBD1 (6 bases). This CDR3 region has 15 residues. The germline CDR1 and CDR2 sequences are SGHRS and YFSETQ. The V and J ends lost 4 bases and 4 bases respectively, with 15 bases between them. The CDR3 region is CASSTGTKAYNEQFF. CDR3 nucleotide sequence: TGCGCCAGCAGCACCGGGACAAAGGCTTACAATGAGCAGTTCTTC.